This T cell receptor beta chain was captured by sequencing in a study of neurological immune-mediated disorders. CDR3 length equals 16 residues. Trimming took 4 bases from V and 2 from J; bases not matched to a gene: 6. Germline loops: CDR1 DFQATT, CDR2 SNEGSKA (reference sequence). Using its own MiXCR run on the 5' RACE reads, TCRdb lists one record per CDR3 protein. The sample yields tens of thousands of distinct CDR3 sequences, around 5.5% seen once. This clonotype was seen repeatedly, ten times or more. The antigen remains unidentified. General observations from the study: A possible signature was seen in one related-CDR3 cluster, into which phylogenetic grouping placed the repertoires of 18 of 34 multiple sclerosis patients.

This sequence originates from a man between 18 and 35 years old with multiple sclerosis. The sequenced sample was PBMCs. This chain uses TRBV20-1 with TRBJ2-3; 13 bases are shared with TRBD2. The CDR3: CSANRLAGGSTDTQYF. The DNA of the CDR3 is TGCAGTGCTAACCGACTAGCGGGGGGATCCACAGATACGCAGTATTTT.